This is a list of T cell receptor beta chains from one sample in a study of blood T cells in healthy people across ages. TCRdb reanalysed the 5' RACE reads using MiXCR and keeps one entry per CDR3 protein. The table records around 750,000 distinct CDR3 sequences, roughly 50% of them present only once. The source material was blood. These receptors were taken from a man at least 80 years old in good health. CDR3s include the opening cysteine and the closing phenylalanine or tryptophan. D genes are given only for firm matches. Only some rows state a clone size, as once, few, many or a class for expanded clones.

j_gene,d_gene,abundance,v_gene,CDR3aa,CDR3nt
TRBJ2-1,TRBD2,.,TRBV2,CASSKQGLAGDEQFF,TGTGCCAGCAGTAAACAGGGACTAGCCGGGGATGAGCAGTTCTTC
TRBJ2-3,TRBD2,few,TRBV2,CASSELAGAPDTQYF,TGTGCCAGCAGTGAACTAGCGGGAGCCCCAGATACGCAGTATTTT
TRBJ2-5,TRBD2,.,TRBV7-2,CASSLEGTSGVHEQYF,TGTGCCAGCAGCTTAGAGGGGACTAGCGGGGTCCATGAGCAGTACTTC
TRBJ1-2,.,once,TRBV9,CASSWTRRGDGYTF,TGTGCCAGCAGCTGGACGAGGAGGGGAGATGGCTACACCTTC
TRBJ2-1,.,many,TRBV7-2,CASSLVRANEQFF,TGTGCCAGCAGCTTAGTGCGAGCGAATGAGCAGTTCTTC
TRBJ1-4,.,few,TRBV7-2,CASSLSGATNEKLFF,TGTGCCAGCAGCTTATCTGGGGCAACTAATGAAAAACTGTTTTTT
TRBJ2-4,.,.,TRBV2,CASRDSGQGGRQYF,TGTGCCAGCAGGGATAGCGGGCAGGGGGGAAGACAGTACTTC
TRBJ2-7,.,.,TRBV7-9,CASRDGSSYNEQYF,TGTGCCAGCAGGGACGGGAGCTCCTACAATGAGCAGTACTTC
TRBJ2-3,.,few,TRBV12-3/TRBV12-4,CASSPDLHRYAYF,TGTGCCAGCAGTCCAGACTTGCACAGATACGCGTATTTT
TRBJ2-2,.,.,TRBV3-1,CASSQISGELFF,TGTGCCAGCAGCCAGATATCCGGGGAGCTGTTTTTT
TRBJ2-7,TRBD2,.,TRBV7-9,CASGGVSEQYF,TGTGCCAGCGGGGGGGTGTCCGAGCAGTACTTC
TRBJ2-7,.,few,TRBV20-1,CSARSLGQQTYEQYF,TGCAGTGCTAGATCCCTGGGCCAGCAGACCTACGAGCAGTACTTC
TRBJ1-1,.,.,TRBV6-5,CASSYSRSGVGNTEAFF,TGTGCCAGCAGTTACTCGAGGTCAGGGGTTGGGAACACTGAAGCTTTCTTT
TRBJ1-5,TRBD1,.,TRBV12-3/TRBV12-4,CASSSQGAGQPQHF,TGTGCCAGCAGTTCTCAGGGGGCAGGACAGCCCCAGCATTTT
TRBJ1-5,.,.,TRBV2,CASSDDRRVQPQHF,TGTGCCAGCAGTGACGACAGGCGTGTTCAGCCCCAGCATTTT
TRBJ1-1,.,few,TRBV6-6,CASSYSGGTEAFF,TGTGCCAGCAGTTACTCGGGAGGCACTGAAGCTTTCTTT
TRBJ2-7,.,few,TRBV7-2,CASSLERFETQYF,TGTGCCAGCAGCTTAGAACGCTTTGAAACCCAGTACTTC
TRBJ2-7,TRBD1,few,TRBV18,CASSRAQGDGYEQYF,TGTGCCAGCTCACGGGCCCAGGGGGATGGTTACGAGCAGTACTTC